The next 9 T cell receptor beta chains were all read from a single sample in a study of long-term antiretroviral therapy in people with HIV. Version v3.0 of the immunoSEQ assay was performed at survey level. Sequencing used immunoSEQ multiplex PCR; TCRdb keeps in-frame clones, though not all of them. Of about 33,000 clones in the sample, about 74% were seen once. This sample comprised unsorted PBMCs, obtained 2 years after starting antiretroviral therapy. The source of these receptors is a woman aged 45-59 years with HIV.

The chain employs TRBV19 and TRBJ1-6; possible D gene TRBD1, 5 bases. Germline values: CDR1 LNHDA, CDR2 SQIVND (reference sequence). The V end lost 2 bases, the J end lost 6 bases, and 17 bases lay between the germline ends. The CDR3 loop spans 17 amino acids. CDR3 DNA sequence: TGTGCCAGTAGTATAATCGGTGGGCAGGGTGTTAATTCACCCCTCCACTTT. Amino acids: CASSIIGGQGVNSPLHF.

The J gene is TRBJ2-1, the V gene TRBV5-1, with D possibly being TRBD2 (5 bases). Trimming cost V 4 bases and J 7 bases, with 18 bases left between them. Looked up from germline, CDR1 is SGHRS and CDR2 is YFSETQ. CDR3 size: 15 residues. The CDR3 bases are TGCGCCAGCAGCCCAGATCCCTCGTCGGGGAATGAGCAGTTCTTC. Translating gives CASSPDPSSGNEQFF.

This sequence joins TRBV29-1 and TRBJ1-1, with TRBD1 matching 8 bases. The trim removed 5 bases at V and 4 bases at J, leaving 12 bases unmatched. This CDR3 has 15 amino acids. Germline lookup yields CDR1 SQVTM and CDR2 ANQGSEA. The CDR3 DNA is TGCAGCGTTCCTCTACCGGACAGGGTGGGCACTGAAGCTTTCTTT. Protein: CSVPLPDRVGTEAFF.

The gene calls are TRBV19 and TRBJ1-6; D unresolved. Deletions cut 7 bases from V and 5 bases from J, with 15 bases between. Germline CDR1 is LNHDA and CDR2 is SQIVND (reference sequence). The CDR3 is made up of 15 amino acids. The CDR3 loop is CASTIYHGNNSPLHF. The CDR3 nucleotides are TGTGCCAGTACCATATATCACGGTAATAATTCACCCCTCCACTTT. Using reference TRBV19 and TRBJ1-6 for the parts outside the CDR3, the full variable domain is DGGITQSPKYLFRKEGQNVTLSCEQNLNHDAMYWYRQDPGQGLRLIYYSQIVNDFQKGDIAEGYSVSREKKESFPLTVTSAQKNPTAFYLCASTIYHGNNSPLHFGNGTRLTVT.

J is TRBJ2-5 and V is TRBV11-2; the D gene is possibly TRBD2 (5 bases). This CDR3 region has 15 residues. The V end lost 4 bases, the J end lost 4 bases, and 16 bases lay between the germline ends. Per germline, CDR1 SGHAT and CDR2 FQNNGV. CDR3 bases: TGTGCCAGCAGCTCGAGAGGGCCCCTTGGAGAGACCCAGTACTTC. This codes for CASSSRGPLGETQYF.

The chain uses TRBV29-1 and TRBJ2-7, with D maybe TRBD1 (6 bases). Trimming shortened V by 4 bases and J by 6 bases, and 13 bases separated the two germline ends. This CDR3 is 12 amino acids long. From germline, CDR1 is SQVTM and CDR2 ANQGSEA. This CDR3 is CSVAGDVVEQYF. Here the CDR3 DNA reads TGCAGCGTTGCAGGGGACGTTGTCGAGCAGTACTTC.

J is TRBJ1-4 and V is TRBV25-1, with D possibly TRBD1 on 5 matching bases. CDR1 is MGHDK, CDR2 SYGVNS, per germline. Trimming stripped 8 bases from V and 6 bases from J, with 13 bases between. The CDR3 is 13 residues long. CDR3 coding DNA: TGTGCCAGCTCCGGGGCACAGGATGAAAAACTGTTTTTT. Protein: CASSGAQDEKLFF.

CDR3 in amino acids: CASSYWGTTFF. The CDR3 bases are TGTGCCAGCAGTTATTGGGGGACCACTTTCTTT. The rearrangement uses TRBV6-6 and TRBJ1-1; weak D call: TRBD1 (5 bases). Germline lookup yields CDR1 MNHNY and CDR2 SVGAGI (reference sequence). V lost 3 bases and J 12 bases, leaving 11 bases between the germline ends. The CDR3 runs to 11 residues.

The rearrangement joins TRBV7-9 to TRBJ2-4, with TRBD2 identical over 15 bases. CDR3 length: 17 amino acids. The germline gives CDR1 SEHNR, CDR2 FQNEAQ (reference sequence). Trimming took 4 bases from V and 6 from J; bases not matched to a gene: 7. The CDR3 protein is CASSSGLAGGPRNIQYF. The CDR3 region has the DNA TGTGCCAGCAGCTCCGGACTAGCGGGGGGGCCGCGAAACATTCAGTACTTC.